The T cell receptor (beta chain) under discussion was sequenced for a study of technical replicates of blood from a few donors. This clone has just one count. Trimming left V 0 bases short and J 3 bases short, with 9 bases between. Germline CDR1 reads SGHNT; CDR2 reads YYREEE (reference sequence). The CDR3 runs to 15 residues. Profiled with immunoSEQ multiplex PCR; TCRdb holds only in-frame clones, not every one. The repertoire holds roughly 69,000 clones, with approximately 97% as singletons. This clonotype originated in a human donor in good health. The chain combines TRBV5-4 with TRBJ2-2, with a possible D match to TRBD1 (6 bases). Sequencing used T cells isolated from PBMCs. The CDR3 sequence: CASSLGRGDTGELFF. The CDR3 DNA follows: TGTGCCAGCAGCTTGGGCAGGGGAGACACCGGGGAGCTGTTTTTT. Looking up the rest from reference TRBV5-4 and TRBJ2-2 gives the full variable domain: ETGVTQSPTHLIKTRGQQVTLRCSSQSGHNTVSWYQQALGQGPQFIFQYYREEENGRGNFPPRFSGLQFPNYSSELNVNALELDDSALYLCASSLGRGDTGELFFGEGSRLTVL.